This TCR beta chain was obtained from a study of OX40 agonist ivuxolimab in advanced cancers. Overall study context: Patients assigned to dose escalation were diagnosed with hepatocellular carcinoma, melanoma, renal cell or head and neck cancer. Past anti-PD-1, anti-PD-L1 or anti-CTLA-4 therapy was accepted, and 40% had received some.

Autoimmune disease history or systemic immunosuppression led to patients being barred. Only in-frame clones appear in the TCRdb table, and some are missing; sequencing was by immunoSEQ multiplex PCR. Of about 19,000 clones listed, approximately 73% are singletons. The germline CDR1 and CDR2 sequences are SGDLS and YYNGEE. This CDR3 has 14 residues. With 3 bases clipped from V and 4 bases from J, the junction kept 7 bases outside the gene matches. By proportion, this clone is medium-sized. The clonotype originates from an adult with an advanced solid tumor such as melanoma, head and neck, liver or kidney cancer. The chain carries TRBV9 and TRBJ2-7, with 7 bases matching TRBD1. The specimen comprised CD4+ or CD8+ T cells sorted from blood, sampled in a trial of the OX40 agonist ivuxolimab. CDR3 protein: CASSGRDSPYEQYF. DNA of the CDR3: TGTGCCAGCAGCGGTCGGGACAGCCCATACGAGCAGTACTTC.